Sequencing of this T cell receptor beta chain was carried out in a study of tumor-infiltrating lymphocytes in localized non-small cell lung cancer. CDR1 is LGHNA, CDR2 YNFKEQ, per germline. This CDR3 contains 17 residues. Trimming removed 0 bases at V and 2 bases at J, with 15 bases between. The protocol was immunoSEQ multiplex PCR, while the TCRdb copy is restricted to in-frame clones and leaves out a portion. The table shows around 7,000 clones, with less than 80% occurring only once. For this clone: Antigen specificity is unknown.

General study findings and limits: No T-cell fraction difference was seen between IM1 and IM2 tumors.

J is TRBJ2-3 and V is TRBV4-2; possible D gene TRBD2, 5 bases. The sequenced sample consisted of uninvolved lung tissue not adjacent to the tumor. The source is a human donor with non-small cell lung cancer. This chain's CDR3 is CASSQESTTAYTDTQYF. The CDR3 coding sequence is TGTGCCAGCAGCCAAGAATCGACTACAGCATACACAGATACGCAGTATTTT.